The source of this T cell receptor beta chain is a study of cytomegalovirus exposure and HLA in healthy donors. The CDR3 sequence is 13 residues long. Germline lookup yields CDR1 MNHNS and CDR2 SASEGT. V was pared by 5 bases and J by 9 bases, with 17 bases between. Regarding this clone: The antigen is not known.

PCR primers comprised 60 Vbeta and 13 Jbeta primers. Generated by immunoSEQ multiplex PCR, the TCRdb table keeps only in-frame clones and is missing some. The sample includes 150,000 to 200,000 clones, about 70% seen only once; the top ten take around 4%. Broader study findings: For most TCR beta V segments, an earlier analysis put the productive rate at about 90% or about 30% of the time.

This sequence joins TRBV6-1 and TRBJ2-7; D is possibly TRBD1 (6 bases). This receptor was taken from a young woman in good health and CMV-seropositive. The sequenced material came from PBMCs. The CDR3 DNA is TGTGCCAGCAGTCCACAGGGTACCCGAGGGCAGTACTTC. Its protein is CASSPQGTRGQYF.